The 20 T cell receptor beta chains listed next were all sequenced from one sample in a study of tumor-infiltrating lymphocytes in primary liver carcinoma. The source of the blood RNA was unsorted whole blood, and germline DNA was extracted as well. TCR beta cDNA was made from 400 to 500 ng total RNA with a constant-region primer. Researchers made the TCR beta libraries by running three nested multiplex PCR rounds with slightly modified ARM-PCR. Two initial PCR rounds of ten to eleven cycles each paired TRBV1-TRBV30 forward primers with a C-beta reverse primer. One entry per CDR3 protein, called by TCRdb with MiXCR from the multiplex PCR reads. Among 180,000 or so distinct CDR3 sequences listed, 60% were seen once. Sequenced material: peripheral blood. Receptor source: a man aged 35 to 55 with primary liver carcinoma and hepatitis B virus infection.

Concerning this clonotype: It is likely a read error, because the conserved phenylalanine at the end of the CDR3 is missing. The limits of the CDR3 on the DNA are not certain, so only TCRdb's listed CDR3 is given. The rearrangement joins TRBV11-1 to TRBJ2-7; the D call in the table, TRBD1, was not verified against the DNA. Germline assignment: CDR1 SGHAT and CDR2 FQDESV (reference sequence). The CDR3 adds up to 14 amino acids, both ends counted. CDR3 residues: CASSPGDTTYEQYL.

The gene calls are TRBV28 and TRBJ1-2, with TRBD1 matching 7 bases. V gave up 5 bases and J gave up 8 bases; unmatched junction bases: 8. CDR1 is MDHEN and CDR2 is SYDVKM in the germline V gene. The CDR3 runs to 13 residues. The CDR3 here is CASSPRTGYGYTF. The CDR3 nucleotides are TGTGCCAGCAGTCCCCGGACAGGTTACGGCTACACCTTC.

With respect to this clonotype: A much larger clone differs by one base, so this may be a read error. This chain uses TRBV29-1 with TRBJ2-1; D ambiguous. The germline V gene encodes CDR1 SQVTM and CDR2 ANQGSEA. The CDR3 extends over 13 amino acids. CDR3 sequence reads: CSVETEFYNEQLF. CDR3 DNA: TGCAGCGTTGAAACGGAATTCTACAATGAGCAGTTATTC.

About this clonotype itself: A much larger clonotype is one base distant, so this may be a read error. The J gene is TRBJ1-6, the V gene TRBV6-5; D is ambiguous. Per germline, CDR1 MNHEY and CDR2 SVGAGI. CDR3 size: 19 residues. V lost 0 bases and J 3 bases, leaving 18 bases between the germline ends. The CDR3 nucleotides read TGTGCCAGCAGTTACTCGCGGATCCCCAGCGGGGACTATAATTCACCCCTCCACTTT. It yields the protein CASSYSRIPSGDYNSPLHF.

The chain couples TRBV28 to TRBJ2-5, with D perhaps given as TRBD1 or TRBD2 (5 bases each). CDR1 is MDHEN, CDR2 SYDVKM, per germline. The CDR3 runs 14 residues. V dropped 6 bases and J dropped 1 base, with 12 bases sitting between them. DNA of the CDR3: TGTGCCAGCAGCTCCGGGACCACCCAAGAGACCCAGTACTTC. It translates to CASSSGTTQETQYF.

The chain uses TRBV28 and TRBJ2-7, with D possibly matching TRBD1 (5 bases). CDR3 size: 15 residues. CDR1 is MDHEN and CDR2 is SYDVKM in the germline V gene. V was pared by 8 bases and J by 0 bases, with 17 bases between. The CDR3: CASYSDSLRSYEQYF. The CDR3 DNA follows: TGTGCCAGCTATTCAGACAGCCTGCGCTCCTACGAGCAGTACTTC.

With respect to this clonotype: A much larger clone sits a single nucleotide away, making a read error possible. The CDR3 bases are TGTGCCGGCAGCCACGGCGGGAGGGGGACAGATACGCAGTATTTT. Encoded protein: CAGSHGGRGTDTQYF. This rearrangement joins TRBV11-2 to TRBJ2-3; TRBD2 matches at 9 bases. The CDR3 length is 15 residues. Germline CDR1 is SGHAT and CDR2 is FQNNGV.

Comment on this clonotype: A much larger clone differs by one base, so this may be a read error. The V gene is TRBV29-1, the J gene TRBJ2-4; D remains unclear. Germline CDR1 and CDR2: SQVTM and ANQGSEA. The CDR3 extends over 14 amino acids. The CDR3 region is CNVGVGLAKNIQYF. CDR3 nucleotide sequence: TGCAACGTTGGAGTCGGTTTAGCCAAAAACATTCAGTACTTC.

Note on this clonotype: The germline gene is not matched at one end of the junction; a read error may be the cause. The V call is TRBV6-1, the J call TRBJ2-5, with unresolved D. The CDR3 contains 11 residues. Germline V gene sequence: CDR1 MNHNS, CDR2 SASEGT. CDR3 sequence (DNA): TGTGCCAGCAGTGAACGAGAGACCCAGTACTTT. This translates into CASSERETQYF.

With regard to this clonotype: A much larger clonotype is one base distant, so this may be a read error. V is TRBV29-1 and J is TRBJ2-1; 7 nucleotides line up with TRBD1. Germline V gene lookup returns CDR1 SQVTM and CDR2 ANQGSEA. V was pared by 6 bases and J by 3 bases, with 8 bases of the junction left unmatched. CDR3 size: 14 residues. Here the CDR3 DNA reads TGCAGCGTCATTGGACAGGACAGCTACAATGAGCAGTTCTTC. It yields the protein CSVIGQDSYNEQFF.

The V call is TRBV11-2, the J call TRBJ2-6; no definite D call. CDR3 length equals 17 residues. Germline V lookup: CDR1 SGHAT, CDR2 FQNNGV. The germline V and J ends were trimmed by 5 bases and 1 base, with 15 bases remaining between them. The CDR3 sequence: CASSLGPALSGANVLTF. The CDR3 DNA sequence: TGTGCCAGCAGCCTCGGACCTGCTTTATCTGGGGCCAACGTCCTGACTTTC.

This chain joins TRBV6-4 and TRBJ2-1; D might be TRBD1 or TRBD2, each matching 7 bases. CDR1 and CDR2 (germline): MRHNA, SNTAGT. The V gene lost 10 bases and the J gene lost 8 bases, with 21 bases spanning the gap. The CDR3 has 14 residues. CDR3 in amino acids: CATRGREDSDEQFF. As DNA, the CDR3 is TGTGCCACCAGGGGGAGGGAGGATAGCGATGAGCAGTTCTTC.

The chain couples TRBV5-1 to TRBJ1-1, with TRBD1 identical over 9 bases. J was trimmed by 5 bases and V by 4 bases; bases with no gene match: 12. Per the germline V gene, CDR1 is SGHRS and CDR2 is YFSETQ. The CDR3 covers 16 residues. CDR3 amino acids: CASSPSQGAIVTEAFF. CDR3 DNA sequence: TGCGCCAGCAGCCCCTCACAGGGGGCGATTGTGACTGAAGCTTTCTTT.

This clonotype was seen a handful of times. This rearrangement joins TRBV28 to TRBJ2-7; D unclear. Germline values: CDR1 MDHEN, CDR2 SYDVKM. Trimming removed 10 bases from V and 3 bases from J, with 13 bases in between. The CDR3 is 12 residues long. The CDR3 region has the DNA TGTGCCACCGGGCCTTCCCTCTACGAGCAGTACTTC. It encodes CATGPSLYEQYF.

Only a few counts were recorded for this clonotype. This sequence joins TRBV4-1 and TRBJ1-1; TRBD1 agrees at 11 bases. Trimming at V came to 0 bases and at J to 4 bases, leaving 4 bases not matched to a gene. Germline-derived CDR1 and CDR2 are MGHRA and YSYEKL. The length of the CDR3 is 16 residues. The chain's CDR3 is CASSQEGTGGRTEAFF. The CDR3 DNA follows: TGCGCCAGCAGCCAAGAAGGGACAGGGGGTCGCACTGAAGCTTTCTTT.

With regard to this clonotype: At one end the junction does not follow the germline gene, possibly because of a read error. This chain uses TRBV4-1 with TRBJ2-1, with no clear D. CDR1 and CDR2 from the germline V gene are MGHRA and YSYEKL. The CDR3 is 12 amino acids. CDR3 sequence reads: CASSQENNERFF. DNA of the CDR3: TGCGCCAGCAGCCAAGAGAACAATGAGCGGTTCTTC.

This chain connects TRBV10-2 to TRBJ2-4; D may be TRBD1 (5 bases). The V end lost 0 bases, the J end lost 8 bases, and 11 bases lay between the germline ends. Germline V gene lookup returns CDR1 WSHSY and CDR2 SAAADI. The CDR3 has 14 residues. Here the CDR3 DNA reads TGCGCCAGCAGTGAGTCAAGGGGATGGGACATTCAGTACTTC. Translated: CASSESRGWDIQYF.

V is TRBV6-5 and J is TRBJ2-7; no clear D. The germline gives CDR1 MNHEY, CDR2 SVGAGI. CDR3 length: 15 residues. V lost 2 bases to trimming and J lost 4 bases, with 15 bases between them. The CDR3 protein is CASSYGEIPTYEQYF. In nucleotides, the CDR3 is TGTGCCAGCAGTTACGGCGAAATTCCGACATACGAGCAGTACTTC.

As for this clonotype: It may be a read error: a sequence one base away is much more abundant. The chain employs TRBV11-2 and TRBJ2-7, with D maybe TRBD2 (6 bases). CDR1 is SGHAT, CDR2 FQNNGV, per germline. The length of the CDR3 is 14 residues. The chain's CDR3 is CVSSPPGGIGEQYF. The CDR3 DNA reads as TGTGTCAGCAGCCCCCCAGGAGGGATCGGCGAGCAGTACTTC.

This chain connects TRBV4-1 to TRBJ1-2, with 9 bases matching TRBD1. CDR1 is MGHRA, CDR2 YSYEKL, per germline. The V and J ends lost 0 bases and 2 bases, in that order; junction bases with no gene match: 7. The CDR3 totals 17 residues. The CDR3 loop reads CASSQEHRDRANYGYTF. The CDR3 nucleotides are TGCGCCAGCAGCCAAGAACACCGGGACAGGGCCAACTATGGCTACACCTTC.